What follows are 23 T cell receptor beta chains derived from one specimen sequenced in a study of blood T cell repertoires in COVID-19. TCRdb's table, derived via immunoSEQ multiplex PCR, lists solely in-frame clones and lacks some. The table shows about 59,000 clones, with less than 80% occurring only once. The sequencing sample was made of peripheral blood. The receptors here all came from a man in his 60s with acute or convalescent COVID-19.

The V gene is TRBV28, the J gene TRBJ1-5; 8 bases agree with TRBD1. Trimming at V came to 2 bases and at J to 3 bases, leaving 6 bases not matched to a gene. Germline-derived CDR1 and CDR2 are MDHEN and SYDVKM. The CDR3 runs to 16 residues. CDR3 loop: CASSLLGQGPNQPQHF. DNA of the CDR3: TGTGCCAGCAGTTTACTAGGACAGGGCCCCAATCAGCCCCAGCATTTT.

V is TRBV4-2 and J is TRBJ1-1; TRBD1 might be the D (6 bases). Trimming cost V 1 base and J 11 bases, with 11 bases left between them. Germline CDR1 reads LGHNA; CDR2 reads YNFKEQ. The CDR3 loop spans 12 amino acids. DNA for the CDR3: TGTGCCAGCAGCCAAGGGACAGAAGGGGCTTTCTTT. Protein sequence: CASSQGTEGAFF.

The chain uses TRBV6-6 and TRBJ1-5; D unclear. The V gene's germline CDR1 is MNHNY and CDR2 SVGAGI (reference sequence). The CDR3 is 12 residues long. V was shortened by 8 bases and J by 6 bases, with 11 bases between the two germline ends. This CDR3 is CASRGWSQPQHF. The CDR3 coding sequence is TGTGCCAGCCGGGGTTGGAGTCAGCCCCAGCATTTT.

This clone occurred once. The V call is TRBV28, the J call TRBJ2-5, with a tentative D call TRBD1 (5 bases). Germline V CDR1 and CDR2: MDHEN, SYDVKM. The ends were cut back, 7 bases at V and 4 bases at J, with 19 bases in the middle. There are 15 residues in the CDR3. DNA of the CDR3: TGTGCCAGCAACGGACGGGTAGGGGCGCGAGAGACCCAGTACTTC. Its translation is CASNGRVGARETQYF. Variable domain in full (rest from reference TRBV28 and TRBJ2-5): DVKVTQSSRYLVKRTGEKVFLECVQDMDHENMFWYRQDPGLGLRLIYFSYDVKMKEKGDIPEGYSVSREKKERFSLILESASTNQTSMYLCASNGRVGARETQYFGPGTRLLVL.

The chain has TRBV24-1 and TRBJ1-1; D gene uncertain. The CDR3 sequence is 12 residues long. Trimming removed 2 bases at V and 3 bases at J, with 3 bases between. In germline, CDR1 is KGHDR, CDR2 SFDVKD. The CDR3 coding sequence is TGTGCCACCAGTGATTCGGACACTGAAGCTTTCTTT. Its translation is CATSDSDTEAFF.

The chain couples TRBV28 to TRBJ2-5, with 16 bases fitting TRBD2. V was pared by 5 bases and J by 4 bases, with 10 bases of the junction left unmatched. The CDR3 covers 18 residues. In germline, CDR1 is MDHEN, CDR2 SYDVKM. The CDR3 DNA is TGTGCCAGCAGTCCCCTCGGGACTAGCGGGAGGGCCACAGAGACCCAGTACTTC. Its protein is CASSPLGTSGRATETQYF. The variable domain in full, with the rest retrieved from reference TRBV28 and TRBJ2-5, is DVKVTQSSRYLVKRTGEKVFLECVQDMDHENMFWYRQDPGLGLRLIYFSYDVKMKEKGDIPEGYSVSREKKERFSLILESASTNQTSMYLCASSPLGTSGRATETQYFGPGTRLLVL.

This rearrangement joins TRBV11-3 to TRBJ1-1, with D perhaps TRBD1 (6 bases). Germline V lookup: CDR1 SGHNT, CDR2 YENEEA. The ends were cut back, 8 bases at V and 2 bases at J, with 12 bases in the middle. This CDR3 contains 13 residues. The CDR3 DNA follows: TGTGCCAGCGCTTCACAGGGAAACACTGAAGCTTTCTTT. It yields the protein CASASQGNTEAFF.

This clone has only a few counts. The V call is TRBV5-6, the J call TRBJ2-1; D unresolved. The CDR3 totals 14 residues. The germline gives CDR1 SGHDT, CDR2 YYEEEE. Trimming took off 1 base at V and 4 bases at J, with 9 bases between the two ends. CDR3 loop: CASSLPGNYNEQFF. CDR3 bases: TGTGCCAGCAGCTTGCCAGGAAATTACAATGAGCAGTTCTTC.

The chain joins TRBV7-9 to TRBJ2-1, with D hard to call. The CDR3 sequence is 13 residues long. Germline CDR1 reads SEHNR; CDR2 reads FQNEAQ (reference sequence). With 1 base removed from V and 6 bases from J, the gap between germline ends came to 7 bases. The CDR3 sequence: CASSLESGNEQFF. In DNA form, the CDR3 reads TGTGCCAGCAGCTTAGAGTCGGGCAATGAGCAGTTCTTC.

This clone was seen only a few times. The CDR3 loop is CASSPEGAEAFF. For the CDR3, the DNA is TGTGCCAGCAGCCCCGAAGGGGCTGAAGCTTTCTTT. The chain combines TRBV7-9 with TRBJ1-1; TRBD1 might be the D (5 bases). The V and J ends lost 5 bases and 6 bases respectively, with 10 bases between them. This CDR3 is built from 12 residues. The germline V gene has CDR1 SEHNR and CDR2 FQNEAQ (reference sequence).

The chain is built from TRBV28 and TRBJ1-4, with D possibly TRBD1 on 6 matching bases. The CDR3 loop spans 13 amino acids. The germline V and J ends were trimmed by 11 bases and 6 bases, with 16 bases remaining between them. Germline CDR1 MDHEN, CDR2 SYDVKM. The CDR3: CAAYDRIDEKLFF. CDR3 sequence (DNA): TGTGCCGCCTATGACAGGATCGATGAAAAACTGTTTTTT.

In this sample, this clone turned up a few times. The chain employs TRBV3-1 (or the pseudogene TRBV3-2) and TRBJ2-7, with a weak D call TRBD2 (5 bases). The CDR3 consists of 15 residues. The germline V and J ends were trimmed by 0 bases and 2 bases, with 11 bases remaining between them. Germline V lookup: CDR1 LGHDT, CDR2 YNNKEL (reference sequence). CDR3 coding DNA: TGTGCCAGCAGCCAAGAGGGTGGAGGCGCCTACGAGCAGTACTTC. Its translation is CASSQEGGGAYEQYF.

This clone was counted a few times. This chain connects TRBV4-3 to TRBJ1-2; D might be TRBD1 (6 bases). This CDR3 has 15 amino acids. Germline CDR1 LGHNA, CDR2 YSLEER. The V gene lost 3 bases and the J gene lost 6 bases, with 17 bases spanning the gap. CDR3 sequence: CASSQITGYQDGYTF. The CDR3 coding sequence is TGCGCCAGCAGCCAGATAACAGGGTATCAAGATGGCTACACCTTC.

The rearrangement links TRBV28 to TRBJ2-1; 9 positions agree with TRBD1. Germline trimming cut 11 bases from V and 9 bases from J; bases unmatched to any gene: 11. The CDR3 loop spans 13 amino acids. The germline V gene has CDR1 MDHEN and CDR2 SYDVKM. The CDR3, as DNA: TGTGCCTCCCGACAGGGGGGAGGAGCTGAGCAGTTCTTC. Its protein is CASRQGGGAEQFF. Full variable domain (remainder filled in from reference TRBV28 and TRBJ2-1): DVKVTQSSRYLVKRTGEKVFLECVQDMDHENMFWYRQDPGLGLRLIYFSYDVKMKEKGDIPEGYSVSREKKERFSLILESASTNQTSMYLCASRQGGGAEQFFGPGTRLTVL.

The J gene is TRBJ2-7, the V gene TRBV18, with 8 bases that match TRBD2. Germline V gene data show CDR1 as KGHSH and CDR2 as LQKENI. CDR3 length equals 17 residues. V lost 1 base, J lost 2 bases, and 10 bases stayed unmatched. The CDR3 sequence is CASSPRQLAAGTYEQYF. CDR3 in DNA: TGTGCCAGCTCACCACGACAACTAGCGGCAGGGACCTACGAGCAGTACTTC.

The chain couples TRBV11-3 to TRBJ2-5; a weak D match, TRBD2 (6 bases). Trimming left V 5 bases short and J 2 bases short, with 15 bases between. The germline CDR1 and CDR2 sequences are SGHNT and YENEEA. CDR3 length equals 15 residues. The CDR3 is CASSRTGTLQETQYF. In DNA form, the CDR3 reads TGTGCCAGCAGCAGAACCGGGACTCTACAAGAGACCCAGTACTTC.

The rearrangement joins TRBV7-2 to TRBJ2-1, with D unresolved. V dropped 5 bases and J dropped 9 bases, with 8 bases sitting between them. Germline CDR1 reads SGHTA; CDR2 reads FQGNSA. This CDR3 is built from 11 residues. CDR3 region: CASSLSREQFF. CDR3 nucleotide sequence: TGTGCCAGCAGCCTCTCCCGTGAGCAGTTCTTC.

This chain connects TRBV28 to TRBJ2-7, with 7 nucleotides matching TRBD2. This CDR3 has 16 residues. V was clipped by 4 bases and J by 1 base; unmatched bases: 10. Germline V CDR1 and CDR2: MDHEN, SYDVKM. The CDR3 coding sequence is TGTGCCAGCAGTTCCCAGTATGAGCGGGGTTCCTACGAGCAGTACTTC. It encodes CASSSQYERGSYEQYF.

This clone was found a few times. V is TRBV5-1 and J is TRBJ2-1, with 9 bases aligning to TRBD2. V shed 4 bases, J shed 5 bases, and the junction held 10 bases outside the gene matches. CDR1 and CDR2 (germline): SGHRS, YFSETQ. CDR3 size: 16 residues. CDR3 sequence reads: CASSADSGRGNNEQFF. DNA for the CDR3: TGCGCCAGCAGCGCCGATAGCGGGAGAGGGAACAATGAGCAGTTCTTC.

The V gene is TRBV9, the J gene TRBJ2-1; 8 nucleotides line up with TRBD2. Germline trimming cut 4 bases from V and 2 bases from J; bases unmatched to any gene: 8. Germline V gives CDR1 SGDLS, CDR2 YYNGEE. CDR3 size: 16 residues. The CDR3 is CASSILAATPYNEQFF. CDR3 coding DNA: TGTGCCAGCAGCATACTAGCGGCCACGCCCTACAATGAGCAGTTCTTC.

Points on this clone: Relative to the germline gene, one junction end is altered; a read error may explain this. In the same sample, other DNA sequences code for this CDR3. This chain joins TRBV19 and TRBJ1-2, with D possibly TRBD1 on 5 matching bases. The germline V gene encodes CDR1 LNHDA and CDR2 SQIVND (reference sequence). The CDR3 spans 13 residues. The CDR3 reads CASSWNRNYGYTF. CDR3 DNA sequence: TGCGCCAGTAGTTGGAACAGGAATTATGGCTACACCTTC.

In this sample, this clone turned up a few times. The genes are TRBV4-2 and TRBJ2-1; possible D gene TRBD2, 6 bases. CDR3 length equals 12 residues. Germline values: CDR1 LGHNA, CDR2 YNFKEQ. V was shortened by 5 bases and J by 6 bases, with 8 bases between the two germline ends. CDR3 nucleotide sequence: TGTGCCAGCAGCTCGGAGGGCAATGAGCAGTTCTTC. Protein sequence: CASSSEGNEQFF.

This sequence joins TRBV19 and TRBJ1-5; D is unclear. The length of the CDR3 is 15 residues. V was clipped by 4 bases and J by 4 bases, with 14 bases between them. Germline CDR1 reads LNHDA; CDR2 reads SQIVND (reference sequence). The CDR3 DNA reads as TGTGCCAGTAGTAGGCCAGACTCTTGGAATCAGCCCCAGCATTTT. Amino acids: CASSRPDSWNQPQHF.